This T cell receptor beta chain was observed in a study of blood T cell repertoires in COVID-19. The V end was cut by 3 bases, the J end by 12 bases, with 12 bases between. The V gene's germline CDR1 is SEHNR and CDR2 FQNEAQ (reference sequence). CDR3 length: 12 amino acids. The sample holds a few counts of this clone. Some clones are missing from TCRdb's copy, which holds only in-frame ones; the method was immunoSEQ multiplex PCR. Among roughly 280,000 clones listed, almost 90% were seen once. The chain carries TRBV7-9 and TRBJ2-1, with a tentative D call TRBD1 (6 bases). This clonotype originated in a woman in her twenties or thirties with COVID-19, enrolled during active disease. Source material: peripheral blood. This chain's CDR3 is CASSFGQSRQFF. CDR3 nucleotide sequence: TGTGCCAGCAGCTTTGGACAGTCGCGGCAGTTCTTC.